This T cell receptor beta chain derives from a study of blood T cell repertoires in COVID-19. Study overall: Sites in the United States, Italy and Spain provided acute and convalescent COVID-19 samples. The analysed material was cDNA or gDNA that came from T cells, B-cell-depleted T cells, or PBMCs.

Original processing notes: Estimated nucleated cell counts came from reference gene primer amplification. Assay: immunoSEQ multiplex PCR; the TCRdb copy retains only in-frame clones and omits some. D and trimming were read from the DNA, whereas the V and J calls and clone size are those reported in that table. The sample lists about 68,000 clones, 86% occurring once. CDR1 and CDR2 from the germline V gene are SGHKS and YYEKEE (reference sequence). There are 12 residues in the CDR3. The V end lost 0 bases, the J end lost 5 bases, and 5 bases lay between the germline ends. This TCR came from a woman aged 55-69 years with acute or convalescent COVID-19. Sequenced sample: peripheral blood. The rearrangement uses TRBV5-5 and TRBJ1-1; no definite D call. CDR3 nucleotides: TGTGCCAGCAGCTTGGAGAGAACTGAAGCTTTCTTT. Residues: CASSLERTEAFF.